This T cell receptor (beta chain) derives from a study of T cells in Graves' hyperthyroidism and ophthalmopathy. From approximately 9.3 ml of fresh peripheral blood, PBMCs were isolated. Amplified TCR beta CDR3 regions came from RNA transcripts. The primer set for the first-round RT-PCR of the TCR CDR3 was HTBI. MiXCR, run by TCRdb on the multiplex PCR reads, gives a single entry per CDR3 protein. The sample lists 650,000 to 700,000 distinct CDR3 sequences, 15% to 20% occurring once. The V gene's germline CDR1 is DFQATT and CDR2 SNEGSKA (reference sequence). This CDR3 is 16 amino acids long. The V gene lost 2 bases and the J gene lost 4 bases, with 20 bases spanning the gap.

V and J are TRBV20-1 and TRBJ1-1, with D perhaps matching TRBD1 (6 bases). The specimen was blood. The TCR was taken from a man aged 50-60 years with Graves' hyperthyroidism. The CDR3 DNA follows: TGCAGTGCTAGATCATCCGGGACACCGGACGGCACTGAAGCTTTCTTT. Translated, it gives CSARSSGTPDGTEAFF.